The 24 T cell receptor beta chains below come from one sample, sequenced in a study of OX40 agonist ivuxolimab in advanced cancers. Clones were read by immunoSEQ multiplex PCR, and TCRdb kept only the in-frame ones, dropping some. The repertoire holds about 66,000 clones, with around 90% as singletons. Material: CD4+ or CD8+ T cells sorted from blood, obtained in a trial of the OX40 agonist ivuxolimab. The receptor source for this set is an adult with an advanced solid tumor such as melanoma, head and neck, liver or kidney cancer.

V and J are TRBV9 and TRBJ2-5; 7 positions agree with TRBD2. V was clipped by 4 bases and J by 3 bases; unmatched bases: 6. Germline V gives CDR1 SGDLS, CDR2 YYNGEE. CDR3 length: 14 residues. The CDR3 coding sequence is TGTGCCAGCAGCTTGGAAGCGGGAAAAGAGACCCAGTACTTC. Translating it yields CASSLEAGKETQYF.

The chain employs TRBV20-1 and TRBJ1-4; D is unresolved. Germline V gene sequence: CDR1 DFQATT, CDR2 SNEGSKA (reference sequence). V lost 4 bases and J 7 bases, leaving 4 bases between the germline ends. The CDR3 extends over 10 amino acids. The DNA for the CDR3 is TGCAGTGCTACGGCTGAAAAACTGTTTTTT. Encoded protein: CSATAEKLFF.

J is TRBJ2-3 and V is TRBV5-1, with TRBD1 as a possible D gene (6 bases). Germline V gives CDR1 SGHRS, CDR2 YFSETQ. The V end was cut by 4 bases, the J end by 4 bases, with 13 bases between. The CDR3 is 14 residues long. In DNA, the CDR3 is TGCGCCAGCAGCCTCCCTGGGGGCGCAGATACGCAGTATTTT. Its translation: CASSLPGGADTQYF.

The chain employs TRBV30 and TRBJ2-2, with 7 bases aligning to TRBD2. CDR1 and CDR2 from the germline V gene are GTSNPN and SVGIG (reference sequence). Trimming cost V 7 bases and J 4 bases; bases outside gene matches: 9. The CDR3 runs 14 residues. The CDR3 here is CASSRWEGTGELFF. CDR3 DNA: TGTGCCTCAAGCAGGTGGGAGGGCACCGGGGAGCTGTTTTTT.

For this clone: Additional DNA sequences in this sample encode the identical CDR3. The chain carries TRBV18 and TRBJ2-5; D is uncertain. The CDR3 is 11 amino acids. The V end was cut by 2 bases, the J end by 5 bases, with 3 bases between. Germline CDR1 is KGHSH and CDR2 is LQKENI. The CDR3 DNA follows: TGTGCCAGCTCACCATCGGAGACCCAGTACTTC. This gives the protein CASSPSETQYF.

This clone appeared once. The chain employs TRBV5-1 and TRBJ1-4, with D perhaps matching TRBD1 (5 bases). V gave up 4 bases and J gave up 7 bases, with 20 bases separating them. The CDR3 totals 16 residues. Looked up from germline, CDR1 is SGHRS and CDR2 is YFSETQ. The CDR3 DNA reads as TGCGCCAGCAGCCCCTCATTCAGGGTTAGTGGTGAAAAACTGTTTTTT. Translating gives CASSPSFRVSGEKLFF.

The chain joins TRBV1 to TRBJ2-7; no DNA check was done on the table's D call, TRBD2. TRBV1 is noted as a pseudogene. This CDR3 spans 21 amino acids. The DNA for the CDR3 is TGCACCAGCAGCCAAGTAGGGGCGGCAGGCCCCATGGAGGGCCTATCCTACGAGCAGTACTTC. The encoded protein is CTSSQVGAAGPMEGLSYEQYF.

This clone was seen just once. The rearrangement uses TRBV7-2 and TRBJ2-1; perhaps TRBD2 as D (6 bases). The CDR3 loop spans 15 amino acids. The germline V gene encodes CDR1 SGHTA and CDR2 FQGNSA. V was clipped by 1 base and J by 4 bases, with 11 bases between them. As DNA, the CDR3 is TGTGCCAGCAGCTTAGTCTCTAGCGAGTACAATGAGCAGTTCTTC. It codes for CASSLVSSEYNEQFF.

This chain joins TRBV19 and TRBJ2-7; D is perhaps TRBD2 (6 bases). V was clipped by 7 bases and J by 5 bases, with 21 bases between them. The CDR3 runs 15 residues. Germline CDR1 and CDR2: LNHDA and SQIVND (reference sequence). DNA for the CDR3: TGTGCCAGTACCCTCGGGACTGGAGCGGTGCACGAGCAGTACTTC. It specifies CASTLGTGAVHEQYF.

The rearrangement joins TRBV30 to TRBJ1-2; tentative D call: TRBD1 (5 bases). CDR1 is GTSNPN and CDR2 is SVGIG in the germline V gene (reference sequence). V lost 8 bases and J 6 bases, leaving 10 bases between the germline ends. CDR3 length: 10 residues. The CDR3 nucleotides read TGTGCCCCCCGGGGGGATGGCTACACCTTC. This gives the protein CAPRGDGYTF.

This chain connects TRBV7-9 to TRBJ1-1; maybe TRBD1 (6 bases). The CDR3 consists of 13 residues. V dropped 5 bases and J dropped 6 bases, with 13 bases sitting between them. Per germline, CDR1 SEHNR and CDR2 FQNEAQ (reference sequence). Here the CDR3 DNA reads TGTGCCAGCAGCGCAGACAGGAAACCTGAAGCTTTCTTT. The encoded protein is CASSADRKPEAFF. Full variable domain (rest looked up from reference TRBV7-9 and TRBJ1-1): DTGVSQNPRHKITKRGQNVTFRCDPISEHNRLYWYRQTLGQGPEFLTYFQNEAQLEKSRLLSDRFSAERPKGSFSTLEIQRTEQGDSAMYLCASSADRKPEAFFGQGTRLTVV.

The rearrangement links TRBV10-1 to TRBJ1-4, with D perhaps TRBD1 (5 bases). Germline V gene data show CDR1 as WNHNN and CDR2 as SYGVQD (reference sequence). This CDR3 has 13 residues. V was trimmed by 6 bases and J by 5 bases, leaving 10 bases between them. The chain's CDR3 is CASSRDLNEKLFF. CDR3 nucleotides: TGCGCCAGCAGCCGGGACCTCAATGAAAAACTGTTTTTT.

The rearrangement links TRBV6-6 to TRBJ1-2; the D is unclear. The germline CDR1 and CDR2 sequences are MNHNY and SVGAGI (reference sequence). V lost 0 bases and J lost 0, with 8 bases in between. This CDR3 is built from 15 residues. The CDR3 region has the DNA TGTGCCAGCAGTTACTCCCGGCAGGCTAACTATGGCTACACCTTC. Its translation: CASSYSRQANYGYTF.

The chain carries TRBV2 and TRBJ2-5, with a possible D match to TRBD2 (6 bases). Germline assignment: CDR1 SNHLY and CDR2 FYNNEI. The length of the CDR3 is 16 residues. Trimming took off 5 bases at V and 7 bases at J, with 23 bases between the two ends. The CDR3 coding sequence is TGTGCCAGCAGTTCCCCCCACCGGGACTCCACCGGGACCCAGTACTTC. Residues: CASSSPHRDSTGTQYF.

The J gene is TRBJ1-1, the V gene TRBV18; 7 positions match TRBD1. V trimming: 3 bases; J trimming: 6 bases; junction bases outside the gene matches: 7. The CDR3 covers 14 residues. Germline V gene data show CDR1 as KGHSH and CDR2 as LQKENI. In nucleotides, the CDR3 is TGTGCCAGCTCACCCCAGGGGGATGGTCCTGAAGCTTTCTTT. It is translated as CASSPQGDGPEAFF.

The chain links TRBV7-8 to TRBJ2-2; D remains ambiguous. Deletions cut 5 bases from V and 5 bases from J, with 9 bases between. The CDR3 is 13 amino acids. CDR1 is SGHVS and CDR2 is FQNEAQ in the germline V gene. The CDR3 loop reads CASSNLGTGELFF. The CDR3 nucleotides read TGTGCCAGCAGCAACCTCGGAACCGGGGAGCTGTTTTTT.

The rearrangement links TRBV10-3 to TRBJ1-5; D is uncertain. The CDR3 has 13 amino acids. With 2 bases removed from V and 5 bases from J, the gap between germline ends came to 7 bases. The V gene's germline CDR1 is ENHRY and CDR2 SYGVKD. CDR3 nucleotides: TGTGCCATCAGTGAGAGCGCAGATCAGCCCCAGCATTTT. Translated: CAISESADQPQHF.

This clone was counted a single time. The V and J genes are TRBV7-3 and TRBJ2-1, with D possibly matching TRBD2 (5 bases). V was cut by 5 bases and J by 9 bases, with 11 bases left in between. Germline assignment: CDR1 SGHTA and CDR2 FQGTGA. CDR3 length equals 12 residues. The CDR3 nucleotides read TGTGCCAGCAGCCAGGTAGGAGGTGAGCAGTTCTTC. Its translation is CASSQVGGEQFF. The full variable domain, with the rest looked up from reference TRBV7-3 and TRBJ2-1, is GAGVSQTPSNKVTEKGKYVELRCDPISGHTALYWYRQSLGQGPEFLIYFQGTGAADDSGLPNDRFFAVRPEGSVSTLKIQRTERGDSAVYLCASSQVGGEQFFGPGTRLTVL.

This CDR3 is CASSWTGQGGTEAFF. CDR3 nucleotide sequence: TGTGCCAGCAGCTGGACGGGACAGGGAGGCACTGAAGCTTTCTTT. The V and J genes are TRBV7-9 and TRBJ1-1; 9 bases agree with TRBD1. CDR1 and CDR2 (germline): SEHNR, FQNEAQ (reference sequence). The CDR3 loop spans 15 amino acids. J gave up 4 bases and V 4 bases, and 7 bases lay outside the gene matches.

The chain carries TRBV18 and TRBJ1-1; the match to TRBD1 covers 8 bases. CDR1 and CDR2 (germline): KGHSH, LQKENI. Trimming took 2 bases from V and 1 from J; bases not matched to a gene: 0. This CDR3 region has 14 residues. In DNA, the CDR3 is TGTGCCAGCTCACCAGGACAGGGGAACACTGAAGCTTTCTTT. Protein: CASSPGQGNTEAFF.

The chain couples TRBV2 to TRBJ2-6; the match to TRBD1 covers 8 bases. The CDR3 extends over 14 amino acids. Trimming at V came to 7 bases and at J to 4 bases, leaving 3 bases not matched to a gene. Germline CDR1 SNHLY, CDR2 FYNNEI. The CDR3 sequence is CASTQGAGANVLTF. The DNA of the CDR3 is TGTGCCAGCACCCAGGGGGCCGGGGCCAACGTCCTGACTTTC.

The V and J genes are TRBV6-4 and TRBJ2-7, with D perhaps TRBD1 (6 bases). V lost 6 bases to trimming and J lost 1 base, with 13 bases between them. CDR3 length equals 14 residues. Germline V lookup: CDR1 MRHNA, CDR2 SNTAGT. The chain's CDR3 is CASRVQGSSYEQYF. CDR3 in DNA: TGTGCCAGCAGGGTACAGGGCTCTTCCTACGAGCAGTACTTC.

The chain employs TRBV7-6 and TRBJ2-2; unclear D gene. CDR1 and CDR2 from the germline V gene are SGHVS and FNYEAQ. Trimming left V 4 bases short and J 1 base short, with 7 bases between. The CDR3 is 14 amino acids. The DNA for the CDR3 is TGTGCCAGCAGCTGGGGTCGGAACACCGGGGAGCTGTTTTTT. Its protein is CASSWGRNTGELFF.

V is TRBV27 and J is TRBJ2-7; weak D call: TRBD1 (5 bases). Trimming took 5 bases from V and 2 from J, leaving 25 bases between them. Germline CDR1 is MNHEY and CDR2 is SMNVEV (reference sequence). The CDR3 extends over 18 amino acids. CDR3 bases: TGTGCCAGCAGTCCGTCCCCTTACCAGGGCCACGTCCCCTACGAGCAGTACTTC. It codes for CASSPSPYQGHVPYEQYF.